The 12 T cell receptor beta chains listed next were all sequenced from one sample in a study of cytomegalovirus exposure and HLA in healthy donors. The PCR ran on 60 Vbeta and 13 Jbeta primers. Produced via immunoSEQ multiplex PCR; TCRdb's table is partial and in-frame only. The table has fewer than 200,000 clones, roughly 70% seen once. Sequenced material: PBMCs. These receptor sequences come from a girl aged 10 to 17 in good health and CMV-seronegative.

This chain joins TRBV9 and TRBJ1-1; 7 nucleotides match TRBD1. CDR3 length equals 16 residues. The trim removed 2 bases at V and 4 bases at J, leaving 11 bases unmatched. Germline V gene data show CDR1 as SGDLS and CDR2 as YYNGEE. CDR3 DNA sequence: TGTGCCAGCAGCGTCTCCAGGGGGGTAAGCGGCACTGAAGCTTTCTTT. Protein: CASSVSRGVSGTEAFF.

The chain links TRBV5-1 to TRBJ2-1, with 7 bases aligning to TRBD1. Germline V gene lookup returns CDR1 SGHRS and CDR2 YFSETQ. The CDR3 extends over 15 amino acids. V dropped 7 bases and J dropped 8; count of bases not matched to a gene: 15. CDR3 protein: CASVPEGAPLDEQFF. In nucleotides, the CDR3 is TGCGCCAGCGTCCCTGAGGGGGCCCCCCTGGATGAGCAGTTCTTC.

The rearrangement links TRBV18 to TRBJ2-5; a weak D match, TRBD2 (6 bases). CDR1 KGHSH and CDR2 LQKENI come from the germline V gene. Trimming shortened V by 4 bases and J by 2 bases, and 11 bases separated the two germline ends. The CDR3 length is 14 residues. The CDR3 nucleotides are TGTGCCAGCTCACTGGGGGAGGTTCAAGAGACCCAGTACTTC. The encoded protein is CASSLGEVQETQYF.

CDR3 sequence: CASSLATNYGYTF. CDR3 DNA: TGTGCCAGTAGTCTGGCAACTAACTATGGCTACACCTTC. The rearrangement uses TRBV19 and TRBJ1-2; D unresolved. With 5 bases removed from V and 0 bases from J, the gap between germline ends came to 7 bases. The CDR3 has 13 amino acids. Germline V gene sequence: CDR1 LNHDA, CDR2 SQIVND (reference sequence). The full variable domain, with the rest looked up from reference TRBV19 and TRBJ1-2, is DGGITQSPKYLFRKEGQNVTLSCEQNLNHDAMYWYRQDPGQGLRLIYYSQIVNDFQKGDIAEGYSVSREKKESFPLTVTSAQKNPTAFYLCASSLATNYGYTFGSGTRLTVV.

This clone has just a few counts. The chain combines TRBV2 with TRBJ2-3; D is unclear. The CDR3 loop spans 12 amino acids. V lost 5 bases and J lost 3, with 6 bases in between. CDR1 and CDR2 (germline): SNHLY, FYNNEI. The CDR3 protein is CASSHRTDTQYF. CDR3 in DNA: TGTGCCAGCAGTCACCGGACAGATACGCAGTATTTT.

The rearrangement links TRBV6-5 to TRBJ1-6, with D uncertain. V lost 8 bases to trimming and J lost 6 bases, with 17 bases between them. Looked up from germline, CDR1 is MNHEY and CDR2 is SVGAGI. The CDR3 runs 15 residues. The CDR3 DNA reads TGTGCCAGCGGCGGGAGTGGGATGCCTAATTCACCCCTCCACTTT. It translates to CASGGSGMPNSPLHF.

CDR3 region: CASSQDSASQGSYEQYF. CDR3 DNA: TGTGCCAGCAGCCAAGACTCCGCTTCACAGGGCTCCTACGAGCAGTACTTC. The V gene is TRBV4-2, the J gene TRBJ2-7; D is perhaps TRBD1 (6 bases). The germline gives CDR1 LGHNA, CDR2 YNFKEQ. The CDR3 has 17 amino acids. The V end was cut by 0 bases, the J end by 0 bases, with 15 bases between.

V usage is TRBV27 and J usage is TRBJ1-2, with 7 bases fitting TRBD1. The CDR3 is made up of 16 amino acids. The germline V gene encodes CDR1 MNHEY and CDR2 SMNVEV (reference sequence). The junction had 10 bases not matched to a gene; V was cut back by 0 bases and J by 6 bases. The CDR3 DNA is TGTGCCAGCAGTTTATCGAACCCCTGGAGGGGGCATGGCTACACCTTC. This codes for CASSLSNPWRGHGYTF.

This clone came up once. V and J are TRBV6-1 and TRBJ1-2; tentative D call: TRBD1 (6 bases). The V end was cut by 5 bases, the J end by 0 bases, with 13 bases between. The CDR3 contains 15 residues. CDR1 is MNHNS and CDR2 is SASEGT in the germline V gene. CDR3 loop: CASSPQGGANYGYTF. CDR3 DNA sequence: TGTGCCAGCAGTCCCCAAGGGGGAGCTAACTATGGCTACACCTTC.

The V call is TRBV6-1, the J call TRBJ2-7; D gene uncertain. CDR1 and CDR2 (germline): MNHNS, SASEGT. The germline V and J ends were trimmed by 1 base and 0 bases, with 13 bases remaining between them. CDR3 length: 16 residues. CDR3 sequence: CASSEGEATLSYEQYF. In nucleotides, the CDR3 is TGTGCCAGCAGTGAAGGTGAGGCAACCCTCTCCTACGAGCAGTACTTC.

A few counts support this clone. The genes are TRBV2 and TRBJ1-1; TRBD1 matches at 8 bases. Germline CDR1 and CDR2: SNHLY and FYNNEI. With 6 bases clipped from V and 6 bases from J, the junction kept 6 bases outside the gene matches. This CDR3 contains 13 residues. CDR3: CASRGQGSAEAFF. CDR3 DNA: TGTGCCAGCAGAGGACAGGGCTCTGCTGAAGCTTTCTTT.

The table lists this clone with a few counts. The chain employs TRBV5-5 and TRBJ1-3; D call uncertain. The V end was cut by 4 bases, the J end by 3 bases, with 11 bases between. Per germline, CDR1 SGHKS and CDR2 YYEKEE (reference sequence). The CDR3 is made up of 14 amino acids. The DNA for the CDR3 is TGTGCCAGCAGCGAGCCGAGGTATGGAAACACCATATATTTT. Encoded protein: CASSEPRYGNTIYF.